This TCR beta chain was retrieved from a study of technical replicates of blood from a handful of donors. This CDR3 region has 12 residues. The ends were cut back, 7 bases at V and 6 bases at J, with 14 bases in the middle. Germline V gene sequence: CDR1 GTSNPN, CDR2 SVGIG (reference sequence). Sequencing used immunoSEQ multiplex PCR; TCRdb keeps in-frame clones, though not all of them. This table holds 60,000 to 75,000 clones, less than 98% found once. The V call is TRBV30, the J call TRBJ2-3; a weak D match, TRBD1 (6 bases). Specimen: T cells isolated from PBMCs. The receptor comes from a human donor in good health. For the CDR3, the DNA is TGTGCCTACTCCAGGGGCTGGGATACGCAGTATTTT. It encodes CAYSRGWDTQYF.